This entry lists 9 T cell receptor beta chains sequenced from one sample in a study of T cells in localized non-small cell lung cancer. TCRdb's copy holds only in-frame clones and misses some; the assay was immunoSEQ multiplex PCR. This table holds some 19,000 clones, 75% to 95% found once. The sequences come from peripheral blood, collected before any cancer treatment. The source is a male donor aged 60 or older with stage I squamous cell lung carcinoma.

The gene calls are TRBV21-1 and TRBJ1-2. TRBV21-1 is shown as a pseudogene. The CDR3 covers 13 residues. CDR3 region: CASTSGPYSGYTF. CDR3 DNA sequence: TGTGCCAGCACCAGCGGCCCGTACTCTGGCTACACCTTC.

The rearrangement joins TRBV4-3 to TRBJ1-5; possible D gene TRBD1, 5 bases. Germline values: CDR1 LGHNA, CDR2 YSLEER. CDR3 length: 15 residues. V dropped 0 bases and J dropped 0 bases, with 6 bases sitting between them. The CDR3: CASSQDQGSNQPQHF. The CDR3 nucleotides are TGCGCCAGCAGCCAAGATCAGGGTAGCAATCAGCCCCAGCATTTT.

The chain carries TRBV7-2 and TRBJ1-1, with 7 positions matching TRBD1. Germline V gene data show CDR1 as SGHTA and CDR2 as FQGNSA. V trimming: 3 bases; J trimming: 2 bases; junction bases outside the gene matches: 9. CDR3 length: 16 residues. The CDR3 loop is CASSFSGGWSNTEAFF. The CDR3 DNA is TGTGCCAGCAGCTTTTCAGGGGGATGGTCCAACACTGAAGCTTTCTTT.

The chain combines TRBV7-9 with TRBJ1-4; D gene unclear. The CDR3 runs to 12 residues. Germline loops: CDR1 SEHNR, CDR2 FQNEAQ (reference sequence). Trimming shortened V by 1 base and J by 7 bases, and 4 bases separated the two germline ends. In DNA form, the CDR3 reads TGTGCCAGCAGCTTAGGAAGTGAAAAACTGTTTTTT. Its protein is CASSLGSEKLFF.

The chain links TRBV11-2 to TRBJ1-1; 9 nucleotides agree with TRBD1. The germline CDR1 and CDR2 sequences are SGHAT and FQNNGV. Trimming took 1 base from V and 5 from J; bases not matched to a gene: 2. The length of the CDR3 is 14 residues. CDR3 sequence: CASSLVGQGTEAFF. The CDR3 DNA sequence: TGTGCCAGCAGCTTAGTCGGACAGGGGACTGAAGCTTTCTTT.

The rearrangement uses TRBV6-5 and TRBJ2-1; the D gene is possibly TRBD2 (6 bases). CDR3 length equals 14 residues. Germline V gives CDR1 MNHEY, CDR2 SVGAGI. V dropped 2 bases and J dropped 7 bases, with 12 bases sitting between them. In DNA, the CDR3 is TGTGCCAGCAGTTACGGCGGGAAGGGGAATGAGCAGTTCTTC. It is translated as CASSYGGKGNEQFF.

Only one count was recorded for this clone. The chain has TRBV7-8 and TRBJ1-1; D gene unclear. The CDR3 runs 15 residues. The germline gives CDR1 SGHVS, CDR2 FQNEAQ. The V and J ends lost 1 base and 0 bases respectively, with 9 bases between them. The CDR3 DNA sequence: TGTGCCAGCAGCTTAGGGATCTTTCTGAACACTGAAGCTTTCTTT. Its protein product is CASSLGIFLNTEAFF.

A word on this clone: Other nucleotide sequences from this sample produce the same CDR3. The chain recombines TRBV7-2 with TRBJ1-2, with D maybe TRBD1 (6 bases). Trimming took off 4 bases at V and 4 bases at J, with 10 bases between the two ends. Germline V gene data show CDR1 as SGHTA and CDR2 as FQGNSA. The CDR3 length is 13 residues. This chain's CDR3 is CASSSGQLYGYTF. For the CDR3, the DNA is TGTGCCAGCAGCTCCGGACAGCTCTATGGCTACACCTTC.

The gene calls are TRBV6-5 and TRBJ2-3; the D call may be TRBD1 or TRBD2 (5 bases each). CDR1 and CDR2 (germline): MNHEY, SVGAGI. The CDR3 is made up of 16 amino acids. V was shortened by 0 bases and J by 7 bases, with 17 bases between the two germline ends. The CDR3 DNA follows: TGTGCCAGCAGTTACTCTTTAGGGACCATAGCAAATACGCAGTATTTT. This codes for CASSYSLGTIANTQYF.